This T cell receptor beta chain is from a study of OX40 agonist ivuxolimab in advanced cancers. Germline loops: CDR1 SGDLS, CDR2 YYNGEE. Deletions cut 2 bases from V and 7 bases from J, with 9 bases between. The CDR3 runs to 13 residues. Some clones are missing from TCRdb's copy, which holds only in-frame ones; the method was immunoSEQ multiplex PCR. The sample shows around 47,000 clones, about four fifths of them seen only once. The receptor was derived from an adult with an advanced solid tumor such as melanoma, head and neck, liver or kidney cancer. Specimen: CD4+ or CD8+ T cells sorted from blood, collected in a trial of the OX40 agonist ivuxolimab. The V call is TRBV9, the J call TRBJ2-2, with a weak D call TRBD1 (6 bases). CDR3 sequence: CASSVTGNGELFF. CDR3 coding DNA: TGTGCCAGCAGCGTTACAGGGAACGGGGAGCTGTTTTTT.